Described below is a single T cell receptor (beta chain) sequence and its context. At one boundary the junction diverges from the germline segment, which might be a read error. CDR1 SGHTA and CDR2 FQGNSA come from the germline V gene. The CDR3 is 16 amino acids. This entry is derived from a study of T cells in Graves' hyperthyroidism and ophthalmopathy. Template material for amplifying TCR beta CDR3 regions consisted of RNA transcripts. A first-round RT-PCR of the TCR CDR3 used the HTBI primer set. A single record per CDR3 protein comes from TCRdb applying MiXCR to the multiplex PCR reads. This sample has roughly 700,000 distinct CDR3 sequences; around a third occur once, and the top ten carry 31%.

The specimen sequenced was blood. This chain links TRBV7-2 with TRBJ1-5; 8 bases line up with TRBD1. The receptor comes from a woman aged 35 to 49 with Graves' hyperthyroidism. CDR3 DNA sequence: TGCGCCAGCAGCCACCGGGAGACAGGGGGCAATCAGCCCCAGCATTTT. This translates into CASSHRETGGNQPQHF.